Sequencing of this T cell receptor (beta chain) was carried out in a study of blood T cell repertoires in COVID-19. Which cohort a participant joined came from the clinical history participants gave. Before being deemed recovered, Cohort 3 donors had two negative PCRs, clearance, or symptom resolution. The data were produced by immunoSEQ multiplex PCR, yet TCRdb's version contains in-frame clones alone and is incomplete. The table has 140,000 or so clones, more than 75% seen once. The CDR3 extends over 13 amino acids. Germline V gene sequence: CDR1 LNHNV, CDR2 YYDKDF (reference sequence). With regard to this clone: At one end, the junction sequence differs from germline, possibly due to a read error.

The chain uses TRBV15 and TRBJ2-1, with TRBD1 as a possible D gene (6 bases). The receptor was isolated from a man in his sixties who had recovered from COVID-19. The source material was PBMCs or T cells enriched from blood (not recorded which). In DNA form, the CDR3 reads TGTGCCACCAGCAGGGACAGCTACAATGGGCAGTTCTTC. This translates into CATSRDSYNGQFF. The full variable domain, in which reference TRBV15 and TRBJ2-1 provide the parts outside the CDR3, is DAMVIQNPRYQVTQFGKPVTLSCSQTLNHNVMYWYQQKSSQAPKLLFHYYDKDFNNEADTPDNFQSRRPNTSFCFLDIRSPGLGDTAMYLCATSRDSYNGQFFGPGTRLTVL.